The 8 T cell receptor beta chains below come from one sample, sequenced in a study of T cell repertoires in cytomegalovirus infection. TCRdb called the reads again in MiXCR, with one record for every CDR3 protein. The sample lists roughly 760,000 distinct CDR3 sequences; less than 40% were seen once. The sequencing input was PBMCs. These receptors were obtained from a human donor in good health (CMV status not recorded). Some clones in this sample may be carry-over from other donors' samples.

In its sample, this clonotype was seen a few times. The CDR3 nucleotides are TGTGCCAGCAGCATAGTCGGACTACCCACAGAGACCCAGTACTTC. Amino acid sequence: CASSIVGLPTETQYF. The chain employs TRBV7-8 and TRBJ2-5; maybe TRBD2 (6 bases). Germline V gene lookup returns CDR1 SGHVS and CDR2 FQNEAQ. The CDR3 runs to 15 residues. V was trimmed by 5 bases and J by 4 bases, leaving 17 bases between them.

V is TRBV2 and J is TRBJ2-1; D unclear. The CDR3 sequence is 12 residues long. CDR1 is SNHLY and CDR2 is FYNNEI in the germline V gene. Trimming shortened V by 6 bases and J by 6 bases, and 9 bases separated the two germline ends. The CDR3 DNA reads TGTGCCAGCAGGGAGTCTGGCAATGAGCAGTTCTTC. Its translation is CASRESGNEQFF. Combining the CDR3 with reference TRBV2 and TRBJ2-1 gives the whole variable domain EPEVTQTPSHQVTQMGQEVILRCVPISNHLYFYWYRQILGQKVEFLVSFYNNEISEKSEIFDDQFSVERPDGSNFTLKIRSTKLEDSAMYFCASRESGNEQFFGPGTRLTVL.

Concerning this clonotype itself: One end of the junction varies from germline; a read error may be responsible. The chain recombines TRBV5-6 with TRBJ1-1; D is perhaps TRBD1 (5 bases). The CDR3 consists of 14 residues. Germline V gene data show CDR1 as SGHDT and CDR2 as YYEEEE. This CDR3 is CASSREGRNTEALF. CDR3 bases: TGTGCCAGCAGCAGGGAGGGGCGGAACACTGAAGCTTTATTT.

This clonotype was seen only a few times. The chain combines TRBV29-1 with TRBJ2-7; tentative D call: TRBD2 (7 bases). The CDR3 spans 12 residues. CDR1 and CDR2 from the germline V gene are SQVTM and ANQGSEA. DNA for the CDR3: TGCAGTGCCGGGGGGCGGAACTACGAGCAGTACTTC. This translates into CSAGGRNYEQYF.

The V and J genes are TRBV11-2 and TRBJ2-3; TRBD2 aligns across 10 bases. CDR3 length: 16 residues. Trimming removed 4 bases from V and 2 bases from J; junction bases left unmatched: 6. From germline, CDR1 is SGHAT and CDR2 FQNNGV. CDR3 residues: CASSYSGGPLTDTQYF. The CDR3 nucleotides are TGTGCCAGCAGCTATAGCGGGGGGCCCCTCACAGATACGCAGTATTTT.

The J gene is TRBJ1-1, the V gene TRBV24-1; D is ambiguous. This CDR3 comprises 14 residues. Germline V gene data show CDR1 as KGHDR and CDR2 as SFDVKD. V lost 4 bases, J lost 4 bases, and 12 bases lay in between. CDR3 sequence reads: CATSDPTLGTEAFF. Here the CDR3 DNA reads TGTGCCACCAGTGACCCAACTCTGGGCACTGAAGCTTTCTTT.

This chain links TRBV24-1 with TRBJ1-5; D unclear. Germline-derived CDR1 and CDR2 are KGHDR and SFDVKD. The CDR3 has 14 residues. Deletions cut 5 bases from V and 0 bases from J, with 7 bases between. Here the CDR3 DNA reads TGTGCCACCAGTGGGTTTTATAGCAATCAGCCCCAGCATTTT. This gives the protein CATSGFYSNQPQHF.

DNA of the CDR3: TGTGCCAGCAGCTTAGTAGGTCGGCAGGGGAGATCCTACGAGCAGTACTTC. Protein: CASSLVGRQGRSYEQYF. The chain recombines TRBV7-3 with TRBJ2-7, with a tentative D call TRBD1 (6 bases). Germline values: CDR1 SGHTA, CDR2 FQGTGA. The CDR3 sequence is 17 residues long. V lost 2 bases and J 1 base, leaving 18 bases between the germline ends.